The 24 T cell receptor beta chains in this list originate from one sample, sequenced in a study of tumor and adjacent non-tumor tissue in lung cancer. Three rounds of nested PCR, following a modified ARM-PCR protocol, produced the TCRbeta library. MiXCR, run by TCRdb on the multiplex PCR reads, gives a single entry per CDR3 protein. The table includes roughly 90,000 distinct CDR3 sequences, roughly three quarters detected once. No cell sorting was done before RNA was extracted from the tissue. This non-tumor lung sample came from over 3 cm beyond the tumor edge. The source material was distant non-tumor lung tissue. These TCRs come from a woman aged 50 to 60 with non-small cell lung cancer.

To note about this clonotype: A much larger clone differs from this one at a single base, so this may be a read error. The chain carries TRBV2 and TRBJ2-1; TRBD2 agrees at 10 bases. In germline, CDR1 is SNHLY, CDR2 FYNNEI. This CDR3 contains 15 residues. The CDR3 sequence is CGSKLNTLAGDEQFF. The DNA of the CDR3 is TGTGGCAGCAAGCTCAACACTCTAGCGGGAGATGAGCAGTTCTTC.

About this clonotype: Germline is not matched at one junction end, which may reflect a read error. The chain is built from TRBV24-1 and TRBJ2-2; possible D gene TRBD2, 5 bases. The V gene's germline CDR1 is KGHDR and CDR2 SFDVKD. The CDR3 consists of 17 residues. CDR3 coding DNA: TGTGCCACCAGTGATTTGCCGATCGGTCCGAACATCGGGGAGCTGTTTTTC. It specifies CATSDLPIGPNIGELFF.

This clonotype was found many times. This chain uses TRBV20-1 with TRBJ2-7; 9 bases line up with TRBD1. This CDR3 contains 13 residues. Germline CDR1 DFQATT, CDR2 SNEGSKA (reference sequence). CDR3 coding DNA: TGCAGGGGGATCGGGACAGGGAGGAACGAGCAGTACTTC. Protein: CRGIGTGRNEQYF.

Turning to this clonotype: A read error is possible here, since a much larger clone lies one base away. The chain links TRBV7-9 to TRBJ1-4; D remains ambiguous. Trimming took off 1 base at V and 12 bases at J, with 18 bases between the two ends. Per the germline V gene, CDR1 is SEHNR and CDR2 is FQNEAQ (reference sequence). This CDR3 contains 15 residues. The CDR3 region has the DNA TGTGCCAGCAGCTTAGGTCAGCAAGATACCGAAGAACTGTTTTTT. Its translation is CASSLGQQDTEELFF.

This clonotype was seen a few times. Mismatch with germline at one junction end may stem from a read error. The chain combines TRBV6-1 with TRBJ2-7, with TRBD2 identical over 9 bases. There are 15 residues in the CDR3. CDR1 is MNHNS and CDR2 is SASEGT in the germline V gene. The CDR3 nucleotides read TGTGCCAGCAGTGTGGGGAGCGGGGGGACCTACGAGCAATACTTC. Encoded protein: CASSVGSGGTYEQYF.

The genes are TRBV2 and TRBJ2-7; maybe TRBD1 (6 bases). V was cut by 8 bases and J by 2 bases, with 10 bases left in between. The CDR3 is 12 residues long. Germline V lookup: CDR1 SNHLY, CDR2 FYNNEI. DNA for the CDR3: TGTGCCAGCTATGGGGGCGCCTACGAGCAGTACTTC. It specifies CASYGGAYEQYF.

With respect to this clonotype: A read error may produce the germline difference seen at one junction end. The V gene is TRBV4-2, the J gene TRBJ2-7, with D maybe TRBD2 (5 bases). Germline loops: CDR1 LGHNA, CDR2 YNFKEQ. The CDR3 runs to 15 residues. The CDR3: CASTQARGEPYEQYF. CDR3 bases: TGTGCCAGCACCCAAGCTCGGGGAGAGCCCTACGAGCAGTACTTC.

This clonotype was counted once. Sequence at one end of the junction differs from germline and may be a read error. The chain couples TRBV10-2 to TRBJ2-4; TRBD2 matches 13 bases. From germline, CDR1 is WSHSY and CDR2 SAAADI. This CDR3 region has 18 residues. The CDR3 protein is CASGPGLAGWPAKTIQYF. The CDR3 DNA follows: TGCGCCAGCGGACCGGGACTAGCGGGATGGCCGGCCAAAACCATTCAGTACTTC.

Of note for this clonotype: Germline is not matched at one junction end, which may reflect a read error. The CDR3 sequence is CSARPSGRGGTGELYF. The CDR3 coding sequence is TGCAGTGCTAGACCTAGCGGGAGGGGTGGCACCGGGGAACTGTATTTT. This chain uses TRBV20-1 with TRBJ2-2; 12 positions match TRBD2. The CDR3 spans 16 residues. Germline CDR1 DFQATT, CDR2 SNEGSKA (reference sequence).

On this clonotype itself: Lacking the conserved final phenylalanine or tryptophan, this CDR3 likely reflects a read error. The chain is built from TRBV6-5 and TRBJ2-7; maybe TRBD1 (5 bases). Germline V CDR1 and CDR2: MNHEY, SVGAGI. The CDR3 consists of 15 residues. CDR3 DNA sequence: TGTGCCAGCACTTACAGCGAGACAGAGGCCTACGAACAGTACTTA. Translating gives CASTYSETEAYEQYL.

Note on this clonotype: One end of the junction does not line up with germline, which may come from a read error. The chain couples TRBV11-3 to TRBJ2-1, with 7 positions matching TRBD1. Germline CDR1 reads SGHNT; CDR2 reads YENEEA. The length of the CDR3 is 15 residues. The CDR3 region is CVSSNRDSSYNEQLF. The DNA of the CDR3 is TGTGTCAGTAGTAACCGGGACAGCTCCTACAATGAGCAGCTCTTC.

A word on this clonotype: The junction does not match germline at one end; this may be a read error. V and J are TRBV12-3 or TRBV12-4 and TRBJ1-5; the D gene could be TRBD1 or TRBD2 (5 bases each). Near its end, the DNA agrees better with TRBJ2-3, so the J call may be wrong. This CDR3 spans 15 amino acids. CDR3: CVSSLGDPVNQPQYF. The DNA of the CDR3 is TGTGTCAGCAGTTTAGGGGACCCAGTCAATCAGCCCCAGTATTTT.

Note on this clonotype: This is likely a read error, given that the CDR3 carries no conserved phenylalanine or tryptophan at its end. This chain joins TRBV11-2 and TRBJ2-3; D remains unclear. V shed 9 bases and J shed 3 bases, with 13 bases lying between them. The germline CDR1 and CDR2 sequences are SGHAT and FQNNGV. The CDR3 extends over 13 amino acids. CDR3 region: CASSLASTDTQYY. The DNA of the CDR3 is TGTGCCAGTAGTTTAGCTAGTACAGATACGCAGTATTAT.

In regard to this clonotype: Being one base from a much bigger clone, this may be a read error. This sequence joins TRBV6-6 and TRBJ1-1; 11 nucleotides agree with TRBD1. V lost 7 bases, J lost 7 bases, and 8 bases stayed unmatched. The CDR3 totals 14 residues. CDR1 is MNHNY, CDR2 SVGAGI, per germline (reference sequence). This CDR3 is CASKGPGQGVEAFF. The CDR3 region has the DNA TGTGCCAGCAAGGGGCCGGGACAGGGGGTTGAAGCTTTCTTT.

In regard to this clonotype: At one of its ends the junction is not consistent with the germline gene, which may arise from a read error. The chain links TRBV28 to TRBJ2-4, with 14 nucleotides matching TRBD2. The CDR3 runs 16 residues. CDR1 MDHEN and CDR2 SYDVKM come from the germline V gene. The CDR3 coding sequence is TGTGCCACGGGACTAGCGGGAGAACTAACCAAACACATCCAGTACTTC. The encoded protein is CATGLAGELTKHIQYF.

Notes on this clonotype: A much larger clone lies a single base off, so this may be a read error. The rearrangement links TRBV28 to TRBJ2-7, with a tentative D call TRBD2 (5 bases). Germline CDR1 is MDHEN and CDR2 is SYDVKM. The CDR3 runs 14 residues. The CDR3 is CASSPRTGFYEQNF. The CDR3 bases are TGTGCCAGCAGTCCACGGACGGGGTTTTACGAGCAGAACTTC.

This clonotype was counted at least ten times. The V call is TRBV20-1, the J call TRBJ2-6, with 7 positions matching TRBD1. The CDR3 runs 16 residues. Germline values: CDR1 DFQATT, CDR2 SNEGSKA (reference sequence). Losses at the gene ends were 2 bases for V and 4 bases for J; bases not matched to a gene: 8. The CDR3 region is CSARTPGTEGANVLTF. The CDR3 region has the DNA TGCAGTGCTAGAACTCCCGGGACAGAGGGGGCCAACGTCCTGACTTTC.

As for this clonotype: One junction end disagrees with the germline gene, perhaps due to a read error. This chain uses TRBV5-4 with TRBJ2-1; a possible D gene is TRBD1 (5 bases). Germline-derived CDR1 and CDR2 are SGHNT and YYREEE (reference sequence). The CDR3 has 12 amino acids. The CDR3 is CTSSLDNNEQLF. CDR3 nucleotide sequence: TGTACCAGCAGCTTGGACAACAATGAGCAGCTCTTC.

Comments on this clonotype: Mismatch with germline at one junction end may stem from a read error. The CDR3 bases are TGTGCCACCCTCCGTAACATGAACACTGTAGCTTTCTTT. It encodes CATLRNMNTVAFF. This sequence joins TRBV10-3 and TRBJ1-1; D unclear. CDR1 is ENHRY and CDR2 is SYGVKD in the germline V gene. The CDR3 length is 13 residues.

The chain recombines TRBV6-6 with TRBJ1-3, with 12 bases matching TRBD1. Germline V CDR1 and CDR2: MNHNY, SVGAGI (reference sequence). CDR3 length: 17 residues. The J segment lost 8 bases and the V segment lost 4 bases, leaving 12 bases of the junction unmatched. The CDR3 loop reads CASSFTGTGGSGDTIYF. Here the CDR3 DNA reads TGTGCCAGCAGTTTTACCGGGACAGGGGGCTCTGGTGACACCATATATTTT.

For this clonotype: A much larger clone sits a single nucleotide away, making a read error possible. This rearrangement joins TRBV15 to TRBJ1-5; D not resolved. Germline values: CDR1 LNHNV, CDR2 YYDKDF (reference sequence). The CDR3 totals 15 residues. V lost 2 bases and J lost 4, with 12 bases in between. The CDR3 loop is CATSRNGGENQPQHF. CDR3 bases: TGTGCCACCAGCAGAAATGGAGGTGAGAATCAGCCCCAGCATTTT.

This clonotype was detected many times. The CDR3 DNA reads as TGCGCCAGCAGCCCGATAAGTTTCTACGAGCAGTACTTC. Amino acid sequence: CASSPISFYEQYF. This chain connects TRBV5-1 to TRBJ2-7; D remains ambiguous. Trimming removed 4 bases at V and 3 bases at J, with 11 bases between. Looked up from germline, CDR1 is SGHRS and CDR2 is YFSETQ. CDR3 length equals 13 residues.

This chain links TRBV4-2 with TRBJ2-7; D not resolved. Germline lookup yields CDR1 LGHNA and CDR2 YNFKEQ. V lost 5 bases and J lost 2, with 16 bases in between. The CDR3 runs to 15 residues. CDR3 nucleotide sequence: TGTGCCAGCAGCGAGGACCCCGGTAACGCCTACGAGCAGTACTTC. Protein sequence: CASSEDPGNAYEQYF.

About this clonotype itself: The CDR3 carries no conserved terminal phenylalanine or tryptophan, so it likely arises from a read error. This chain connects TRBV20-1 to TRBJ2-1, with 8 bases matching TRBD2. The germline CDR1 and CDR2 sequences are DFQATT and SNEGSKA (reference sequence). The length of the CDR3 is 13 residues. The CDR3 protein is CSKSRGAINEQFY. CDR3 DNA: TGCTCAAAATCGCGGGGGGCGATTAATGAGCAGTTCTAC.